These 6 T cell receptor beta chains share one sample of origin, sequenced in a study of blood T cell repertoires in COVID-19. TCRdb keeps only in-frame clones here, not all; method: immunoSEQ multiplex PCR. The sample lists about 79,000 clones; 85% to 90% were seen once. Sequenced: peripheral blood. The receptors stem from a man aged 65-85 years with active or convalescent COVID-19.

The chain recombines TRBV21-1 with TRBJ2-5; the DNA was not used to check the table's D call, TRBD2. TRBV21-1 constitutes a pseudogene. CDR3 length: 16 residues. This chain's CDR3 is CASSRPPLDPGETQYF. The CDR3 region has the DNA TGTGCCAGCAGCAGACCCCCACTAGACCCCGGGGAGACCCAGTACTTC.

This clone was recorded only once. The J gene is TRBJ2-7, the V gene TRBV4-2; a possible D gene is TRBD1 (7 bases). The CDR3 runs 15 residues. CDR1 and CDR2 (germline): LGHNA, YNFKEQ. The germline V and J ends were trimmed by 1 base and 0 bases, with 10 bases remaining between them. CDR3 residues: CASSQGRDSSYEQYF. For the CDR3, the DNA is TGTGCCAGCAGCCAAGGGAGGGACAGCTCCTACGAGCAGTACTTC.

The chain carries TRBV11-2 and TRBJ2-1, with 11 bases lining up with TRBD2. V was pared by 5 bases and J by 2 bases, with 5 bases of the junction left unmatched. Looked up from germline, CDR1 is SGHAT and CDR2 is FQNNGV. The CDR3 extends over 16 amino acids. CDR3 nucleotides: TGTGCCAGCAGCCTACCGACTAGCGGGGCCTACAATGAGCAGTTCTTC. Translation gives CASSLPTSGAYNEQFF. Full variable domain (rest looked up from reference TRBV11-2 and TRBJ2-1): EAGVAQSPRYKIIEKRQSVAFWCNPISGHATLYWYQQILGQGPKLLIQFQNNGVVDDSQLPKDRFSAERLKGVDSTLKIQPAKLEDSAVYLCASSLPTSGAYNEQFFGPGTRLTVL.

The V gene is TRBV6-5, the J gene TRBJ1-2; 7 nucleotides line up with TRBD1. The CDR3 is made up of 13 amino acids. The V segment lost 6 bases and the J segment 4 bases; nucleotides outside the gene matches: 5. The V gene's germline CDR1 is MNHEY and CDR2 SVGAGI. CDR3 protein: CASRPGQRYGYTF. Written as DNA, the CDR3 is TGTGCCAGCAGACCGGGACAGCGCTATGGCTACACCTTC.

A single count supports this clone. The chain carries TRBV5-1 and TRBJ1-1; D perhaps matches TRBD1 (5 bases). Germline values: CDR1 SGHRS, CDR2 YFSETQ. The CDR3 is 13 residues long. V was shortened by 4 bases and J by 11 bases, with 18 bases between the two germline ends. The CDR3 DNA reads as TGCGCCAGCAGCCGCGGGGACGGTTCGGGGGCTTTCTTT. This codes for CASSRGDGSGAFF.

The genes are TRBV5-5 and TRBJ1-1, with 10 bases identical to TRBD1. V was pared by 0 bases and J by 11 bases, with 7 bases of the junction left unmatched. The CDR3 is 14 amino acids. CDR1 and CDR2 (germline): SGHKS, YYEKEE (reference sequence). The CDR3 spells CASSLAGQGGRAFF. The CDR3 DNA is TGTGCCAGCAGCTTGGCCGGACAGGGGGGGCGGGCTTTCTTT.